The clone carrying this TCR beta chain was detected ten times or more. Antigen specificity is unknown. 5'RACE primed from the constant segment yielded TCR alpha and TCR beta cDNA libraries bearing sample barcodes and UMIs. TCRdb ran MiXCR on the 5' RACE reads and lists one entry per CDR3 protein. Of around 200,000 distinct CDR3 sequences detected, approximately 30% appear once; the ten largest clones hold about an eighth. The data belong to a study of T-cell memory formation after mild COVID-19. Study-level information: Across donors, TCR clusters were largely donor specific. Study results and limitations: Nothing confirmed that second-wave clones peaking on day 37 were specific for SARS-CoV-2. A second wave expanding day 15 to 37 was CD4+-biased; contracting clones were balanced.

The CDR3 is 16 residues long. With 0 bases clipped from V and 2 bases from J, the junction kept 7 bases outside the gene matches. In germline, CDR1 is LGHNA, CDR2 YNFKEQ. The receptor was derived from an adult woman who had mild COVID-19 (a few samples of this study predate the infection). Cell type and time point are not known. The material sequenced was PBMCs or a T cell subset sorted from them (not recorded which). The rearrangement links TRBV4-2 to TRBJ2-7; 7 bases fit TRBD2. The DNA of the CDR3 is TGTGCCAGCAGCCAAGATCGGCTAGCGGCTACCTACGAGCAGTACTTC. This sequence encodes CASSQDRLAATYEQYF.